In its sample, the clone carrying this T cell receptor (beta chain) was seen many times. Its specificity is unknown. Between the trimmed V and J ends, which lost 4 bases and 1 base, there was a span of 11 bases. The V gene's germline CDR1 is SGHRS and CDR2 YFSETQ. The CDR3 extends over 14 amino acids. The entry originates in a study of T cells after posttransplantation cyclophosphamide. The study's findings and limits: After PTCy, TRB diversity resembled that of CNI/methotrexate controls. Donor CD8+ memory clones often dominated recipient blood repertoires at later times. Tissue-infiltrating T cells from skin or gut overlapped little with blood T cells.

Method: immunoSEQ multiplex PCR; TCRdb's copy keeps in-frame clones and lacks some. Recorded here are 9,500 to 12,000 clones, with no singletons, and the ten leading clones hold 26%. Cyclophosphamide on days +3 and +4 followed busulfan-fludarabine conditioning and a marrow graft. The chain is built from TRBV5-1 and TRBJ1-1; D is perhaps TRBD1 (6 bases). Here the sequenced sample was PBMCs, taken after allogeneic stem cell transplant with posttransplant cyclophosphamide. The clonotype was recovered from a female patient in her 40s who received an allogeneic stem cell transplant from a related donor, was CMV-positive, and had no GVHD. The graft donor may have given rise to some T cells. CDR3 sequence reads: CASSLTGQNTEAFF. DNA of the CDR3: TGCGCCAGCAGCCTAACGGGACAGAACACTGAAGCTTTCTTT. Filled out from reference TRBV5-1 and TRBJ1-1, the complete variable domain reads KAGVTQTPRYLIKTRGQQVTLSCSPISGHRSVSWYQQTPGQGLQFLFEYFSETQRNKGNFPGRFSGRQFSNSRSEMNVSTLELGDSALYLCASSLTGQNTEAFFGQGTRLTVV.